Described below is a single T cell receptor (beta chain) sequence and its context. No antigen is known for it. Generated by immunoSEQ multiplex PCR, the TCRdb table keeps only in-frame clones and is missing some. The table has about 130,000 clones, 90% seen once; the top ten hold 6.9%. Germline V lookup: CDR1 MNHNY, CDR2 SVGAGI (reference sequence). CDR3 length: 13 amino acids. The V and J ends lost 8 bases and 2 bases respectively, with 9 bases between them. These data are taken from a study of T cell responses to AZD1222 COVID-19 vaccine. Study outcomes and limitations: Most donors were white British and more were female, and clonal diversity was possibly underestimated. Repertoire collection took place solely once the T cell response had peaked.

This TCR was sampled from an adult in good health. Sample: peripheral blood, taken on day 0 of AZD1222 vaccination. V is TRBV6-6 and J is TRBJ2-2; D ambiguous. In nucleotides, the CDR3 is TGTGCCAGCCTGGGTTACAACACCGGGGAGCTGTTTTTT. Translated: CASLGYNTGELFF.